This entry describes one T cell receptor (beta chain). The data belong to a study of blood T cell repertoires in COVID-19. Study-wide context: Specimens from acute and convalescent COVID-19 originated in the United States, Italy and Spain. T cells, B-cell-depleted T cells, or PBMCs provided the cDNA or gDNA that served as material.

Original analysis: Amplification of reference gene primers was used by the study to estimate nucleated cell counts. Sequenced by immunoSEQ multiplex PCR; TCRdb stores in-frame clones only, minus some. That table gives V, J and clone size, and the DNA gave D and trimming. The repertoire holds some 140,000 clones, with roughly 84% as singletons. Sequencing used peripheral blood. The clonotype originates from a woman older than 75 with acute or convalescent COVID-19.

The CDR3 nucleotides are TGCAGCGTTCTTCCTATCCCGGACCACAGGGAGTACAATGAGCAGTTCTTC. Translation gives CSVLPIPDHREYNEQFF. J is TRBJ2-1 and V is TRBV29-1; perhaps TRBD1 as D (6 bases). This CDR3 contains 17 residues. CDR1 SQVTM and CDR2 ANQGSEA come from the germline V gene. Trimming pared 5 bases from V and 4 bases from J, leaving 24 bases between.